This T cell receptor (beta chain) is from a study of monozygotic twins with inflammatory bowel disease. General study points: For repertoire similarity, concordant twins did not differ from discordant twins, possibly because power was limited. Immunosuppressive treatments differing between patients may have added repertoire variability.

The germline CDR1 and CDR2 sequences are SQVTM and ANQGSEA. The CDR3 is 15 amino acids. Note on this clonotype: The antigen is not known.

Each TCR library consumed 3,500 to 4,500 ng of total RNA. UMIs with a 6-nucleotide sample barcode were added by template switching. TCRdb reprocessed the 5' RACE reads, keeping one entry per CDR3 protein, no DNA. The clone table shows about 160,000 distinct CDR3 sequences, with the ten largest holding about 2.4%. Sequencing was carried out using blood. The receptor was isolated from a human donor with ulcerative colitis or Crohn's disease, or a healthy co-twin of an affected twin (not recorded which). The chain joins TRBV29-1 to TRBJ2-3; TCRdb picks TRBD2, but there is no DNA to check that call. The CDR3 protein is CSVVVVDPAIDTQYF.